This TCR beta chain is from a study of control samples from healthy donors and cancer patients. Sequencing used immunoSEQ multiplex PCR; TCRdb keeps in-frame clones, though not all of them. Among approximately 150,000 clones listed, about 91% were seen once. J lost 8 bases, V lost 5 bases, and 4 bases had no gene match. CDR1 is MNHEY and CDR2 is SVGAGI in the germline V gene. The CDR3 is 13 residues long. The chain links TRBV6-5 to TRBJ2-1, with 9 bases identical to TRBD2. Sequenced: blood. The TCR was taken from a man between 25 and 39 years old in good health. DNA for the CDR3: TGTGCCAGCAGTCGAACTAGCGGGCATGAGCAGTTCTTC. Encoded protein: CASSRTSGHEQFF.